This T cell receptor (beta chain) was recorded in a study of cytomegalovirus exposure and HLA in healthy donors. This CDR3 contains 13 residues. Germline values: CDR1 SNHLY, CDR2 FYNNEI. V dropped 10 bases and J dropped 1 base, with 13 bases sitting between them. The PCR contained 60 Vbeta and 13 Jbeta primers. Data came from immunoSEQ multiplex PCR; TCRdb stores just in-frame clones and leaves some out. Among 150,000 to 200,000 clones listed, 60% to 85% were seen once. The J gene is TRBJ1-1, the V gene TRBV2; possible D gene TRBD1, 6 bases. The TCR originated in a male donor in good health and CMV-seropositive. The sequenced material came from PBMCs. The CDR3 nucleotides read TGTGCCAACTCCGGGACAAGGAACACTGAAGCTTTCTTT. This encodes CANSGTRNTEAFF.